This T cell receptor (beta chain) originates from a study of control samples from healthy donors and cancer patients. Only in-frame clones appear in the TCRdb table, and some are missing; sequencing was by immunoSEQ multiplex PCR. The sample carries 60,000 to 95,000 clones, about nine tenths recorded once. The CDR3 covers 14 residues. Germline loops: CDR1 LNHDA, CDR2 SQIVND (reference sequence). Between the trimmed V and J ends, which lost 6 bases and 4 bases, there was a span of 12 bases. The chain joins TRBV19 to TRBJ2-2, with D tentatively TRBD1 (6 bases). This TCR derives from a woman in her forties or fifties with colorectal cancer. The sample consisted of PBMCs. For the CDR3, the DNA is TGTGCCAGTAGCCACAGGGTTCGCACCGGGGAGCTGTTTTTT. Amino acid sequence: CASSHRVRTGELFF.